This entry is about one TCR beta chain. This entry is derived from a study of CD8 T cells in Susac syndrome. Random hexamers primed reverse transcription of about 0.45 to 1 ug RNA. The amplification used immunoSEQ multiplex PCR on TCR beta CDR3; it spanned 54 Vbeta and 13 Jbeta. TCRdb processed the immunoSEQ multiplex PCR reads anew with MiXCR; each CDR3 protein has one entry. The sample lists about 120,000 distinct CDR3 sequences, approximately 94% occurring once. Sequencing of TCR beta was undertaken in CD8+ and CD4+ T cells derived from blood. Treatment-naive patients with stable or active relapsing-remitting disease were the multiple sclerosis controls. TEMRA cells were FACS-enriched and CD8+ and CD4+ T cells negatively isolated. The CDR3 spans 16 residues. Trimming at V came to 6 bases and at J to 2 bases, leaving 10 bases not matched to a gene.

The specimen sequenced was CD4+ T cells from PBMCs. The TCR comes from a human donor with multiple sclerosis. This chain connects TRBV12-3 or TRBV12-4 to TRBJ2-5, with TRBD2 matching over 9 bases. The CDR3 region has the DNA TGTGCCAGCAGCTCTGGACTAGCGAGGTTTCAAGAGACCCAGTACTTC. Amino acids: CASSSGLARFQETQYF.